This record looks at one T cell receptor beta chain sequence and its context. The entry originates in a study of T cell changes during pregnancy in multiple sclerosis. The repertoire was sequenced with immunoSEQ multiplex PCR; TCRdb's copy has only in-frame clones and lacks some. In the table there are roughly 47,000 clones, about 89% of which are singletons. Trimming left V 5 bases short and J 4 bases short, with 9 bases between. The CDR3 covers 13 residues. Per germline, CDR1 SGHTA and CDR2 FQGNSA. The clonotype was recovered from a female donor with multiple sclerosis, enrolled in a pregnancy study. The sample consisted of CD4+ T cells from peripheral blood mononuclear cells, taken after pregnancy. This chain connects TRBV7-2 to TRBJ1-5, with D tentatively TRBD1 (5 bases). The chain's CDR3 is CASSIGGNQPQHF. The CDR3 nucleotides read TGTGCCAGCAGCATCGGGGGGAATCAGCCCCAGCATTTT.